The rows below give T cell receptor beta chains drawn from one sample of a study of T cell responses to AZD1222 COVID-19 vaccine. Some clones are missing from TCRdb's copy, which holds only in-frame ones; the method was immunoSEQ multiplex PCR. The sample shows under 150,000 clones, roughly 90% of them seen only once. Sequencing was performed on peripheral blood, taken on day 0 of AZD1222 vaccination. All receptors derive from an adult in good health. CDR3s include the opening cysteine and the closing phenylalanine or tryptophan. The D gene is left open where the match is weak.

d_gene,v_gene,CDR3aa
.,TRBV9,CASSVAGTRSYNEQFF
.,TRBV11-2,CASSHRTYQYEQYF
TRBD1,TRBV9,CASSADRGGSSYEQYF
.,TRBV3-1/TRBV3-2,CASSQEHPGGGEADTGELFF
TRBD2,TRBV10-3,CAISESERIGLAGGMGYNEQFF
TRBD2,TRBV27,CASSLSRLAGTPGTGELFF
TRBD2,TRBV19,CASSIVPGGPYNEQFF
TRBD2,TRBV7-8,CASSPRGAGTRTTDTQYF
.,TRBV6-2/TRBV6-3,CASSSAPSSYEQYF
.,TRBV7-9,CASSTTGLEQYF
TRBD2,TRBV19,CASRVAGVPDTQYF
.,TRBV7-9,CASSADRWNTEAFF
.,TRBV29-1,CSDRDSRGYTF
.,TRBV7-2,CASSSKETQYF
TRBD2,TRBV10-3,CAISAREGEQYF
.,TRBV29-1,CSVVVGATIGELFF
TRBD1,TRBV3-1/TRBV3-2,CASRDRGSYEQYF
.,TRBV5-1,CASTRGGGELFF
TRBD2,TRBV6-2/TRBV6-3,CASSYLLAGWDYNEQFF
.,TRBV9,CASRAGTAGETQYF
.,TRBV6-5,CASSQTDIGGTEAFF
.,TRBV28,CASTPMMKSYGYTF
TRBD1,TRBV19,CASSSTGGSTNEKLFF
TRBD2,TRBV2,CASSEIGITREGPRNEQFF
.,TRBV19,CASRKDRANQPQHF
TRBD2,TRBV10-1,CASRSAGDPYEQYF
.,TRBV12-3/TRBV12-4,CASSFQGDYGYTF
.,TRBV4-1,CASSPLGAADTGELFF
TRBD2,TRBV7-9,CASSLGGMAGGPYEQYF
TRBD1,TRBV9,CASSTTGARNTIYF
.,TRBV30,CAWGWGTGTGNTIYF
TRBD2,TRBV5-1,CASSFDSRGGEQYF
.,TRBV5-4,CASSGGRTRGTEKLFF
TRBD1,TRBV19,CASSRGGRTGNTEAFF
.,TRBV11-2,CASSLVGPRDTEAFF
.,TRBV23-1,CASSQGRNSPLHF
.,TRBV4-1,CASSQGGRSSSYNEQFF